This record covers a single T cell receptor beta chain. The data belong to a study of blood T cell repertoires in COVID-19. Across the study: The cDNA or gDNA used as material had been derived from T cells, B-cell-depleted T cells, or PBMCs.

Those enrolled, adults aged 18 to 89 years, came from roughly 22 US areas. Either two negative PCRs, clearance, or symptom resolution qualified Cohort 3 donors as recovered. Germline CDR1 reads SGDLS; CDR2 reads YYNGEE. V was pared by 2 bases and J by 2 bases, with 14 bases between. This CDR3 has 17 residues. The table came from immunoSEQ multiplex PCR; TCRdb's copy has only in-frame clones and leaves some out. The sample shows around 400,000 clones, around 92% of them seen only once. The sequencing sample was made of PBMCs or T cells enriched from blood (not recorded which). This rearrangement joins TRBV9 to TRBJ2-6, with D possibly matching TRBD2 (5 bases). The origin of this receptor is a woman aged 25 to 45 who had recovered from COVID-19. CDR3 protein: CASSVTARETGANVLTF. The CDR3 nucleotides are TGTGCCAGCAGCGTGACCGCAAGGGAGACTGGGGCCAACGTCCTGACTTTC.